This TCR beta chain was found in a study of Graves' ophthalmopathy and Graves' hyperthyroidism. Study-wide background: Peripheral blood was collected at initial diagnosis, before any treatment. Study-level points and caveats: Most clonotypes expanded in thyroid above 0.001 frequency were present in blood too. Classification of ophthalmopathy versus stable hyperthyroidism by a 13-signature model yielded approximately 90% sensitivity and 75% to 84% specificity.

Certain patients were not enrolled. These were patients with other autoimmune diseases, uncontrolled infections, pregnancy or lactation. The TCR beta CDR3 regions underwent amplification from RNA transcripts. Second-round multiplex PCR came after a first-round RT-PCR that employed HTBI primers. TCRdb independently ran MiXCR on the multiplex PCR reads; one entry per CDR3 protein. The profile shows hundreds of thousands of distinct CDR3 sequences, 35% to 45% of them singletons. Notes on this clonotype: What it binds is unknown. Relative to the germline gene, one junction end is altered; a read error may explain this.

The material sequenced was peripheral blood. The sequence derives from an adult man with Graves' ophthalmopathy.

For the CDR3, the DNA is TGTGCCAGCAGTCCGTTGTGGATGACCTACGAGCAGTACTTC. It codes for CASSPLWMTYEQYF. The V call is TRBV10-3, the J call TRBJ2-7; D is unresolved. Germline CDR1 and CDR2: ENHRY and SYGVKD. The CDR3 contains 14 residues.